This entry lists 18 T cell receptor beta chains sequenced from one sample in a study of PD-1 blockade in classical Hodgkin lymphoma. All patients relapsed after autologous stem cell transplantation, and brentuximab vedotin exposure varied. TCRdb's table, derived via immunoSEQ multiplex PCR, lists solely in-frame clones and lacks some. This table has about 54,000 clones, around 90% appearing once. Material: peripheral blood mononuclear cells (PBMCs), obtained before the second cycle of nivolumab. The receptors were gathered from a human donor with classical Hodgkin lymphoma.

The V and J genes are TRBV5-1 and TRBJ2-7; perhaps TRBD1 as D (6 bases). V was trimmed by 4 bases and J by 0 bases, leaving 20 bases between them. The CDR3 spans 17 residues. CDR1 and CDR2 (germline): SGHRS, YFSETQ. The CDR3 loop reads CASSHGALGAPSYEQYF. DNA of the CDR3: TGCGCCAGCAGCCATGGGGCGTTGGGGGCCCCCTCCTACGAGCAGTACTTC.

The V and J genes are TRBV7-3 and TRBJ2-2; weak D call: TRBD2 (6 bases). Germline V gene lookup returns CDR1 SGHTA and CDR2 FQGTGA. CDR3 size: 14 residues. The V and J ends lost 4 bases and 6 bases respectively, with 12 bases between them. The CDR3: CASSSGSISGELFF. The CDR3 nucleotides are TGTGCCAGCAGCTCCGGGAGTATCTCCGGGGAGCTGTTTTTT.

This sequence joins TRBV4-2 and TRBJ2-7, with 7 bases identical to TRBD1. The J segment lost 1 base and the V segment lost 0 bases, leaving 0 bases of the junction unmatched. The CDR3 runs to 14 residues. The germline V gene encodes CDR1 LGHNA and CDR2 YNFKEQ. The CDR3 DNA follows: TGTGCCAGCAGCCAAGAGGGACAGTCCTACGAGCAGTACTTC. Translating gives CASSQEGQSYEQYF.

CDR3 region: CASSNPNGAFSFF. Here the CDR3 DNA reads TGTGCCAGCAGTAACCCCAACGGGGCGTTCTCTTTCTTT. This chain uses TRBV6-5 with TRBJ1-1, with D possibly matching TRBD1 (5 bases). Trimming removed 5 bases from V and 12 bases from J, with 19 bases in between. The CDR3 sequence is 13 residues long. Germline V gene lookup returns CDR1 MNHEY and CDR2 SVGAGI.

This chain connects TRBV29-1 to TRBJ2-5, with TRBD1 matching over 7 bases. Germline lookup yields CDR1 SQVTM and CDR2 ANQGSEA. V lost 3 bases to trimming and J lost 4 bases; unmatched junction nucleotides: 2. This CDR3 has 12 residues. In DNA, the CDR3 is TGCAGCGTTGATAGGGGGCGAGAGACCCAGTACTTC. It is translated as CSVDRGRETQYF.

This chain links TRBV11-3 with TRBJ2-7; D unclear. This CDR3 has 16 amino acids. The germline V gene has CDR1 SGHNT and CDR2 YENEEA. Between the trimmed V and J ends, which lost 5 bases and 2 bases, there was a span of 19 bases. The CDR3 DNA sequence: TGTGCCAGCAGCCAAATCGGGCAAAAGACAACCTACGAGCAGTACTTC. It is translated as CASSQIGQKTTYEQYF.

The chain uses TRBV5-1 and TRBJ1-2; D is undetermined. V was trimmed by 5 bases and J by 7 bases, leaving 21 bases between them. CDR3 length: 15 amino acids. CDR1 is SGHRS, CDR2 YFSETQ, per germline. CDR3 coding DNA: TGCGCCAGCAGTAACACACCTGAGTCGCGGATTGGCTACACCTTC. It is translated as CASSNTPESRIGYTF.

The V gene is TRBV20-1, the J gene TRBJ1-4; no definite D call. Per the germline V gene, CDR1 is DFQATT and CDR2 is SNEGSKA (reference sequence). The CDR3 is made up of 11 amino acids. The V gene lost 3 bases and the J gene lost 17 bases, with 16 bases spanning the gap. CDR3 nucleotides: TGCAGTGCTAGTTTGGGGAACGACTTCTTTTTT. Translated: CSASLGNDFFF.

V is TRBV5-6 and J is TRBJ2-7; D not certain. Trimming pared 3 bases from V and 3 bases from J, leaving 16 bases between. Germline CDR1 is SGHDT and CDR2 is YYEEEE. The CDR3 runs to 15 residues. CDR3 coding DNA: TGTGCCAGCAGCTCGCTGGACGGAGCAATCTACGAGCAGTACTTC. Residues: CASSSLDGAIYEQYF.

This chain links TRBV19 with TRBJ2-2; 15 nucleotides agree with TRBD2. Trimming took 6 bases from V and 4 from J; bases not matched to a gene: 12. This CDR3 contains 19 residues. Germline values: CDR1 LNHDA, CDR2 SQIVND (reference sequence). The CDR3 sequence is CASSPSGLAGGWGTGELFF. The CDR3 DNA is TGTGCCAGTAGCCCCTCCGGACTAGCGGGAGGGTGGGGCACCGGGGAGCTGTTTTTT.

This chain links TRBV7-3 with TRBJ2-1; D is ambiguous. Trimming stripped 2 bases from V and 8 bases from J, with 4 bases between. The CDR3 totals 11 residues. CDR1 and CDR2 (germline): SGHTA, FQGTGA. Here the CDR3 reads CASSLGHEQFF. The CDR3 DNA is TGTGCCAGCAGCTTAGGCCATGAGCAGTTCTTC.

This clone was found once. The chain has TRBV27 and TRBJ1-2; 9 positions match TRBD1. V lost 4 bases and J lost 7; bases outside the gene matches: 7. Germline-derived CDR1 and CDR2 are MNHEY and SMNVEV (reference sequence). This CDR3 comprises 14 residues. CDR3: CASSSLQGAGGYTF. The CDR3 coding sequence is TGTGCCAGCAGTTCTCTACAGGGGGCGGGTGGCTACACCTTC.

The V and J genes are TRBV7-9 and TRBJ2-5, with TRBD1 matching 7 bases. Trimming cost V 5 bases and J 4 bases; bases outside gene matches: 10. Germline V gives CDR1 SEHNR, CDR2 FQNEAQ (reference sequence). The CDR3 extends over 15 amino acids. This CDR3 is CASSPGTELRETQYF. The CDR3 nucleotides read TGTGCCAGCAGCCCCGGGACAGAGCTCCGAGAGACCCAGTACTTC.

J is TRBJ2-1 and V is TRBV6-4; tentatively, D is TRBD2 (5 bases). The CDR3 spans 16 residues. CDR1 and CDR2 (germline): MRHNA, SNTAGT. Deletions cut 3 bases from V and 3 bases from J, with 15 bases between. CDR3 DNA: TGTGCCAGCAGTGAGGGTCCGCCTCGGGGCTACAATGAGCAGTTCTTC. It yields the protein CASSEGPPRGYNEQFF.

This chain links TRBV5-6 with TRBJ1-5, with D perhaps TRBD1 (5 bases). The CDR3 contains 15 residues. The germline gives CDR1 SGHDT, CDR2 YYEEEE. V was clipped by 0 bases and J by 6 bases, with 13 bases between them. In nucleotides, the CDR3 is TGTGCCAGCAGCTTGGGCAGGGCATTGGGTCAGCCCCAGCATTTT. Its protein is CASSLGRALGQPQHF.

The chain couples TRBV28 to TRBJ1-1; D unresolved. This CDR3 is 15 amino acids long. V was clipped by 2 bases and J by 0 bases, with 10 bases between them. Germline CDR1 and CDR2: MDHEN and SYDVKM. The CDR3 loop reads CASSLNSHLNTEAFF. The CDR3 coding sequence is TGTGCCAGCAGTTTAAACAGTCACCTGAACACTGAAGCTTTCTTT. Combining the CDR3 with reference TRBV28 and TRBJ1-1 gives the whole variable domain DVKVTQSSRYLVKRTGEKVFLECVQDMDHENMFWYRQDPGLGLRLIYFSYDVKMKEKGDIPEGYSVSREKKERFSLILESASTNQTSMYLCASSLNSHLNTEAFFGQGTRLTVV.

The genes are TRBV13 and TRBJ2-3; 8 nucleotides align to TRBD2. CDR1 is PRHDT, CDR2 FYEKMQ, per germline (reference sequence). The ends lost 5 bases at V and 3 bases at J; junction bases unmatched: 4. The CDR3 contains 14 residues. The DNA for the CDR3 is TGTGCCAGCAGCCCCCGGGAGGGGACAGATACGCAGTATTTT. It yields the protein CASSPREGTDTQYF.

This chain links TRBV9 with TRBJ2-3; 7 bases map to TRBD1. This CDR3 spans 14 amino acids. CDR1 and CDR2 from the germline V gene are SGDLS and YYNGEE. Trimming removed 3 bases from V and 2 bases from J; junction bases left unmatched: 3. The CDR3 sequence: CASSGTGFTDTQYF. DNA of the CDR3: TGTGCCAGCAGCGGGACAGGTTTCACAGATACGCAGTATTTT.